This TCR beta chain was captured in a study of regulatory T cells in long-lasting Graves disease. Arm-PCR of CDR3 regions and iRepertoire HTBI primers were the basis on which TCR beta libraries were built. TCRdb re-analysed the multiplex PCR reads in MiXCR, keeping a single row per CDR3 protein. The table has 450,000 or so distinct CDR3 sequences, 22% seen once. Time point denoted: persistent/refractory GD, antithyroid drugs over 5 years with positive TRAb. From PBMCs, RNA was extracted and then used to make the TCR library. This clonotype has a count of ten or more. The sequencing used peripheral blood mononuclear cells (PBMCs), collected when the disease was refractory, from a patient treated with antithyroid drugs. This TCR derives from a female donor with Graves disease.

The CDR3 sequence is CASSHPGIQGYGYTF. The CDR3 nucleotides read TGTGCCAGCAGTCACCCCGGGATTCAAGGGTATGGCTACACCTTC. The chain links TRBV6-1 to TRBJ1-2; D not resolved. V lost 5 bases and J 5 bases, leaving 18 bases between the germline ends. This CDR3 has 15 amino acids. Germline-derived CDR1 and CDR2 are MNHNS and SASEGT.